One TCR beta chain is described in this entry. Its target is unknown. This CDR3 spans 19 amino acids. The sample comes from a study of cytomegalovirus exposure and HLA in healthy donors. General study findings and limits: Listed as cytomegalovirus-associated were roughly 180 TCR beta chains.

PCR used 60 Vbeta primers and 13 Jbeta primers. TCRdb keeps only in-frame clones here, not all; method: immunoSEQ multiplex PCR. The sample shows over 150,000 clones, 84% of them seen only once. This receptor was obtained from a boy aged 2-15 years in good health and CMV-seronegative. This chain uses TRBV21-1 with TRBJ2-3; TRBD2 is the table's D call and was not checked against the DNA. TRBV21-1 is noted as a pseudogene. Input material: PBMCs. The CDR3 DNA reads TGTGCCAGCAGCGAATCCGGGACTAGCGGGGAAGCTAGCACAGATACGCAGTATTTT. Its translation is CASSESGTSGEASTDTQYF.